This TCR delta chain was captured by sequencing in a study of gammadelta T cells in human blood. This clone is labeled as large. No antigen is known for it. TCRdb re-called clones from the RT-PCR reads via CATT. The sample contains roughly 980 delta-chain clones, approximately 21% of which appear only once. Whole-study results and caveats: Right after birth, innate γδ T cells reportedly expanded polyclonally after microbial exposure.

CDR3 length: 15 amino acids. V shed 3 bases, J shed 6 bases, and the junction held 3 bases outside the gene matches. Germline values: CDR1 GEAIGNYY, CDR2 EKD. The specimen was Vgamma9Vdelta2 gamma-delta T cells from fetal blood. The TCR comes from a human fetus. The genes are TRDV2 and TRDJ2; TRDD3 agrees at 13 bases. The CDR3 region has the DNA TGTGCCTGTGACCTACTGGGGGATACGCCAGCACAACTCTTCTTT. This gives the protein CACDLLGDTPAQLFF.